The 22 T cell receptor beta chains presented below share a single source sample, sequenced in a study of blood T cell repertoires in COVID-19. The data were produced by immunoSEQ multiplex PCR, yet TCRdb's version contains in-frame clones alone and is incomplete. The data contain a few hundred thousand clones, around 79% of them singletons. Sequenced material: peripheral blood. The receptors shown here come from a woman of 80 years or more with acute or convalescent COVID-19.

This rearrangement joins TRBV3-1 (or the pseudogene TRBV3-2) to TRBJ1-6; 10 nucleotides match TRBD1. CDR3 length: 17 amino acids. Germline V gene lookup returns CDR1 LGHDT and CDR2 YNNKEL (reference sequence). J lost 4 bases, V lost 3 bases, and 6 bases had no gene match. The CDR3 bases are TGTGCCAGCAGCCACCTGACAGGGGGCGCTTATAATTCACCCCTCCACTTT. Its translation: CASSHLTGGAYNSPLHF.

CDR3 nucleotides: TGTGCCAGCAGCTTGGCCGGATACAGTAACTATGGCTACACCTTC. This gives the protein CASSLAGYSNYGYTF. The V gene is TRBV5-6, the J gene TRBJ1-2, with unresolved D. This CDR3 contains 15 residues. Germline assignment: CDR1 SGHDT and CDR2 YYEEEE. Trimming stripped 0 bases from V and 1 base from J, with 10 bases between. Full variable domain (outside the CDR3, taken from reference TRBV5-6 and TRBJ1-2): DAGVTQSPTHLIKTRGQQVTLRCSPKSGHDTVSWYQQALGQGPQFIFQYYEEEERQRGNFPDRFSGHQFPNYSSELNVNALLLGDSALYLCASSLAGYSNYGYTFGSGTRLTVV.

The rearrangement links TRBV3-1 (or the pseudogene TRBV3-2) to TRBJ1-6, with TRBD1 matching over 9 bases. CDR1 is LGHDT and CDR2 is YNNKEL in the germline V gene (reference sequence). The CDR3 is 15 amino acids. Trimming at V came to 3 bases and at J to 10 bases, leaving 7 bases not matched to a gene. The CDR3 DNA follows: TGTGCCAGCAGCCAGGACAGGGGACAGGTATCACCCCTCCACTTT. This gives the protein CASSQDRGQVSPLHF.

V and J are TRBV6-2 or TRBV6-3 and TRBJ2-4; no reliable D call. CDR1 MNHEY and CDR2 SVGEGT come from the germline V gene. The CDR3 consists of 12 residues. The V end was cut by 2 bases, the J end by 6 bases, with 5 bases between. CDR3 sequence reads: CASSYGVNIQYF. In DNA form, the CDR3 reads TGTGCCAGCAGTTACGGAGTAAACATTCAGTACTTC.

This clone was detected a few times. V gene TRBV11-2 combines with J gene TRBJ2-3; 7 bases are shared with TRBD2. The CDR3 loop spans 16 amino acids. The trim removed 1 base at V and 14 bases at J, leaving 18 bases unmatched. Germline V gives CDR1 SGHAT, CDR2 FQNNGV. The CDR3 sequence: CASSLAGGGILVDVYF. CDR3 nucleotides: TGTGCCAGCAGCTTAGCCGGGGGAGGGATACTGGTTGACGTGTATTTT.

The chain uses TRBV7-6 and TRBJ2-1, with unresolved D. Germline CDR1 and CDR2: SGHVS and FNYEAQ. V was shortened by 3 bases and J by 10 bases, with 7 bases between the two germline ends. CDR3 size: 11 residues. The chain's CDR3 is CASSLRGEQFF. For the CDR3, the DNA is TGTGCCAGCAGCTTGCGAGGAGAGCAGTTCTTC. The whole variable domain, remainder taken from reference TRBV7-6 and TRBJ2-1, is GAGVSQSPRYKVTKRGQDVALRCDPISGHVSLYWYRQALGQGPEFLTYFNYEAQQDKSGLPNDRFSAERPEGSISTLTIQRTEQRDSAMYRCASSLRGEQFFGPGTRLTVL.

The chain joins TRBV30 to TRBJ1-5; D is possibly TRBD1 (6 bases). V was pared by 1 base and J by 4 bases, with 8 bases between. CDR1 and CDR2 (germline): GTSNPN, SVGIG (reference sequence). The CDR3 has 13 residues. The DNA for the CDR3 is TGTGCCTGGAGTGGAGGACAGAATCAGCCCCAGCATTTT. Its translation: CAWSGGQNQPQHF.

The chain couples TRBV3-1 (or the pseudogene TRBV3-2) to TRBJ2-3; 10 nucleotides line up with TRBD2. Germline V CDR1 and CDR2: LGHDT, YNNKEL (reference sequence). Losses at the gene ends were 4 bases for V and 5 bases for J; bases not matched to a gene: 6. This CDR3 comprises 15 residues. The CDR3 reads CASSLGLASGDTQYF. In DNA form, the CDR3 reads TGTGCCAGCAGCCTGGGACTAGCGTCCGGAGATACGCAGTATTTT.

The chain employs TRBV5-1 and TRBJ1-1, with no clear D. CDR3 length equals 13 residues. Germline V gene lookup returns CDR1 SGHRS and CDR2 YFSETQ. V lost 2 bases to trimming and J lost 1 base, with 6 bases between them. In nucleotides, the CDR3 is TGCGCCAGCAGCTTTATGTGGAACACTGAAGCTTTCTTT. Translation: CASSFMWNTEAFF.

The V and J genes are TRBV4-1 and TRBJ1-1; D possibly corresponds to TRBD1 (6 bases). Per germline, CDR1 MGHRA and CDR2 YSYEKL. V lost 3 bases to trimming and J lost 2 bases, with 16 bases between them. The CDR3 covers 16 residues. In nucleotides, the CDR3 is TGCGCCAGCAGCCAGGGCATAGGGGGGGTAAACACTGAAGCTTTCTTT. Translating it yields CASSQGIGGVNTEAFF.

The chain combines TRBV5-1 with TRBJ2-6; 7 positions agree with TRBD1. The junction had 4 bases not matched to a gene; V was cut back by 4 bases and J by 0 bases. Germline loops: CDR1 SGHRS, CDR2 YFSETQ. The CDR3 sequence is 16 residues long. CDR3 residues: CASSRDSGSGANVLTF. In DNA form, the CDR3 reads TGCGCCAGCAGCCGGGACAGTGGCTCTGGGGCCAACGTCCTGACTTTC.

The chain is built from TRBV19 and TRBJ1-2, with 10 bases lining up with TRBD1. V lost 4 bases, J lost 2 bases, and 1 base stayed unmatched. Germline CDR1 is LNHDA and CDR2 is SQIVND (reference sequence). The CDR3 has 14 amino acids. The CDR3 DNA reads as TGTGCCAGTAGTAGACAGGGGGCCAACTATGGCTACACCTTC. Translated: CASSRQGANYGYTF.

The gene calls are TRBV5-1 and TRBJ2-1; a weak D match, TRBD1 (7 bases). Deletions cut 8 bases from V and 3 bases from J, with 18 bases between. The CDR3 sequence is 15 residues long. CDR1 and CDR2 (germline): SGHRS, YFSETQ. CDR3 sequence: CASARGTENYNEQFF. In DNA, the CDR3 is TGCGCCAGTGCTCGGGGGACAGAAAACTACAATGAGCAGTTCTTC.

The chain links TRBV10-3 to TRBJ2-5; 7 nucleotides match TRBD1. Losses at the gene ends were 7 bases for V and 4 bases for J; bases not matched to a gene: 6. Germline V gene data show CDR1 as ENHRY and CDR2 as SYGVKD. The CDR3 runs 13 residues. The CDR3 region has the DNA TGTGCCATCACTCCGGCAGGGGGAGAGACCCAGTACTTC. It is translated as CAITPAGGETQYF.

The chain employs TRBV18 and TRBJ1-1; no reliable D call. Trimming cost V 6 bases and J 5 bases, with 19 bases left between them. This CDR3 is built from 15 residues. Germline V gene data show CDR1 as KGHSH and CDR2 as LQKENI. CDR3 amino acids: CASSRAGPYETEAFF. As DNA, the CDR3 is TGTGCCAGCTCCCGCGCTGGGCCTTACGAAACTGAAGCTTTCTTT.

This clone came up a few times. CDR3: CASSGSSGSQETQYF. The CDR3 region has the DNA TGTGCCAGCAGTGGGAGTAGCGGGAGCCAAGAGACCCAGTACTTC. This rearrangement joins TRBV2 to TRBJ2-5; TRBD2 aligns across 9 bases. J gave up 1 base and V 4 bases, and 4 bases lay outside the gene matches. This CDR3 has 15 residues. Germline CDR1 reads SNHLY; CDR2 reads FYNNEI.

The chain couples TRBV7-9 to TRBJ2-2, with 9 bases fitting TRBD1. V lost 3 bases, J lost 5 bases, and 4 bases stayed unmatched. Germline assignment: CDR1 SEHNR and CDR2 FQNEAQ (reference sequence). CDR3 length equals 15 residues. CDR3 nucleotide sequence: TGTGCCAGCAGCTTCCCGGGACAGGGTACCGGGGAGCTGTTTTTT. It yields the protein CASSFPGQGTGELFF.

The V gene is TRBV3-1 (or the pseudogene TRBV3-2), the J gene TRBJ1-1; D not certain. The CDR3 contains 14 residues. Trimming took off 3 bases at V and 4 bases at J, with 12 bases between the two ends. CDR1 and CDR2 from the germline V gene are LGHDT and YNNKEL (reference sequence). This chain's CDR3 is CASSHPTRGTEAFF. The CDR3 bases are TGTGCCAGCAGCCACCCGACGCGGGGCACTGAAGCTTTCTTT.

The genes are TRBV3-1 (or the pseudogene TRBV3-2) and TRBJ2-1; D possibly corresponds to TRBD2 (6 bases). V lost 4 bases, J lost 1 base, and 8 bases lay in between. Germline CDR1 reads LGHDT; CDR2 reads YNNKEL (reference sequence). CDR3 length: 14 residues. The CDR3 is CASSRLVSYNEQFF. In DNA form, the CDR3 reads TGTGCCAGCAGCCGACTAGTATCCTACAATGAGCAGTTCTTC.

With respect to this clone: This sample includes further DNA sequences coding for the same CDR3. The J gene is TRBJ1-1, the V gene TRBV4-3; D call uncertain. Germline V gene lookup returns CDR1 LGHNA and CDR2 YSLEER. This CDR3 contains 13 residues. Trimming removed 3 bases at V and 1 base at J, with 6 bases between. The CDR3 reads CASSHVRNTEAFF. CDR3 in DNA: TGCGCCAGCAGCCATGTGAGGAACACTGAAGCTTTCTTT.

This CDR3 is CASSWGQGGADTQYF. CDR3 sequence (DNA): TGTGCCAGCAGCTGGGGACAGGGCGGAGCAGATACGCAGTATTTT. V gene TRBV7-3 combines with J gene TRBJ2-3; 9 nucleotides match TRBD1. J gave up 4 bases and V 4 bases, and 6 bases lay outside the gene matches. This CDR3 comprises 15 residues. Germline CDR1 reads SGHTA; CDR2 reads FQGTGA.

This chain connects TRBV11-2 to TRBJ2-7; D is unresolved. The germline gives CDR1 SGHAT, CDR2 FQNNGV. Trimming took 3 bases from V and 1 from J, leaving 7 bases between them. The CDR3 consists of 13 residues. The CDR3 DNA reads TGTGCCAGCAGCTTGAGGTCTTCCTACGAGCAGTACTTC. Its protein is CASSLRSSYEQYF. Full variable domain (remainder filled in from reference TRBV11-2 and TRBJ2-7): EAGVAQSPRYKIIEKRQSVAFWCNPISGHATLYWYQQILGQGPKLLIQFQNNGVVDDSQLPKDRFSAERLKGVDSTLKIQPAKLEDSAVYLCASSLRSSYEQYFGPGTRLTVT.